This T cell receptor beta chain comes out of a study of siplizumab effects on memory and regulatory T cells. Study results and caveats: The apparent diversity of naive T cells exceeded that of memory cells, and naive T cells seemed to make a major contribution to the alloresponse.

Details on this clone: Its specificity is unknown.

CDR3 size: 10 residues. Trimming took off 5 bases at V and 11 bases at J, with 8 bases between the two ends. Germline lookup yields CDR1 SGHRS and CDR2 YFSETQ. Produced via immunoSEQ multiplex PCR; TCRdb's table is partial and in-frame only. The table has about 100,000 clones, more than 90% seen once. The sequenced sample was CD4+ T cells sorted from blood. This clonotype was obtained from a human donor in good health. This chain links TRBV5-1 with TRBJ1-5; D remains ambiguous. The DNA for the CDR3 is TGCGCCAGCAGAAGGAGGGCCCAGCATTTT. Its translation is CASRRRAQHF.